This TCR beta chain was sequenced during a study of blood T cell repertoires in COVID-19. The CDR3 sequence is 10 residues long. V was trimmed by 10 bases and J by 13 bases, leaving 17 bases between them. In germline, CDR1 is MNHEY, CDR2 SVGAGI. Measured with immunoSEQ multiplex PCR; TCRdb has only the in-frame clones, and not every one. The table lists about 260,000 clones, approximately 80% of them singletons, with approximately 9% in the top ten. The source is a human donor in a cohort sampled during active COVID-19. The sequenced material came from peripheral blood. The chain combines TRBV6-5 with TRBJ2-7; weak D call: TRBD2 (6 bases). CDR3 bases: TGTGCCACCACGGGAGACATCGGATACTTC. Translated: CATTGDIGYF.